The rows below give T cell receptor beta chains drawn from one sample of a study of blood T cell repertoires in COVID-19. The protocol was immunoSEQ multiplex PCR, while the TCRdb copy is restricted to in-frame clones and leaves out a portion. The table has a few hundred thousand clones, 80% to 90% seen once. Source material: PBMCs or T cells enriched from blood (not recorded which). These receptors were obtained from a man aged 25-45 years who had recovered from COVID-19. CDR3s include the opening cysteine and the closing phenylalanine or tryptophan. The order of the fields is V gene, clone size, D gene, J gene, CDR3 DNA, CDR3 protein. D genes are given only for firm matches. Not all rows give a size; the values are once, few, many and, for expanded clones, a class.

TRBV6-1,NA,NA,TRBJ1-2,TGTGCCAGCAGTGAAGGGCCAAGTAACTATGGCTACACCTTC,CASSEGPSNYGYTF
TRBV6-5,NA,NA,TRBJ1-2,TGTGCCAGCAGTTACTCCATCCTCCAGTTCTATGGCTACACCTTC,CASSYSILQFYGYTF
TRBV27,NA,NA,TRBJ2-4,TGTGCCAGCAGCCTTCAGGGGATTGGAAACATTCAGTACTTC,CASSLQGIGNIQYF
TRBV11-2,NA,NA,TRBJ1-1,TGTGCCAGCAGCTTAGTGGGACACCTGAACACTGAAGCTTTCTTT,CASSLVGHLNTEAFF
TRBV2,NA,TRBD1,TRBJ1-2,TGTGCCAGCAGTGACGCAGGGGGACAGATACCAAACTATGGCTACACCTTC,CASSDAGGQIPNYGYTF
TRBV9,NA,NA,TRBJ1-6,TGTGCCAGCAGCGTAGATCCAGGGTTGGGCTCACCCCTCCACTTT,CASSVDPGLGSPLHF
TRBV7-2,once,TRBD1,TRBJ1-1,TGTGCCAGCAGCGCAACAGGGGGGGCAAATTTGGGCACTGAAGCTTTCTTT,CASSATGGANLGTEAFF
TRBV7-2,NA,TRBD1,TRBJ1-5,TGTGCCAGCAGCCCCATGACAGGGGGCAATCAGCCCCAGCATTTT,CASSPMTGGNQPQHF
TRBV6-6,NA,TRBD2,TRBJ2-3,TGTGCCAGCAGGATAGGACTAGGCACAGATACGCAGTATTTT,CASRIGLGTDTQYF
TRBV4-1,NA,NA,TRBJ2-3,TGCGCCAGCAGCCAAGATTCTTTTCCTCTCCCAGATACGCAGTATTTT,CASSQDSFPLPDTQYF
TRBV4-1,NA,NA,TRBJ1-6,TGCGCCAGCAGCCAAGATACGAGGGGACTGAGCTCCTATAATTCACCCCTCCACTTT,CASSQDTRGLSSYNSPLHF
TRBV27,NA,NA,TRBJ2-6,TGTGCCAGCAGTTTCGACAGGCCTACATCCTCTGGGGCCAACGTCCTGACTTTC,CASSFDRPTSSGANVLTF
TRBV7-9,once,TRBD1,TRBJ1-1,TGTGCCAGCAGCTTAGGTTCAGGGGGGTACACTGAAGCTTTCTTT,CASSLGSGGYTEAFF
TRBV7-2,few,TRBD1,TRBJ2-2,TGTGCCAGCAGCTTCGGACAGGTTAACGCCGGGGAGCTGTTTTTT,CASSFGQVNAGELFF
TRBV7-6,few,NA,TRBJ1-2,TGTGCCAGCAGCCCAGACGGAGTCTATGGCTACACCTTC,CASSPDGVYGYTF
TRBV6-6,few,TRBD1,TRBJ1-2,TGTGCCAGCAGTTACCGCGGACAGGGGAGCGGCTACACCTTC,CASSYRGQGSGYTF
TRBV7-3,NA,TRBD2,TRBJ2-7,TGTGCCAGCAGCTTAAACGGGGGGACCCTCAACGAGCAGTACTTC,CASSLNGGTLNEQYF
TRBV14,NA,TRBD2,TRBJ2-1,TGTGCCAGCAGCCACGACTTAGCGGGGAGCTCCTACAATGAGCAGTTCTTC,CASSHDLAGSSYNEQFF
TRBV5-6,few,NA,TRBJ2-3,TGTGCCAGCAGCCCGTTTTGGGGCTTGGACGCAGATACGCAGTATTTT,CASSPFWGLDADTQYF
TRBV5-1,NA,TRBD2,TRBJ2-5,TGCGCCAGCAGCTTGGGGACTAGAGAGACCCAGTACTTC,CASSLGTRETQYF
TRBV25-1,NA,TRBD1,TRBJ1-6,TGTGCCAGCAGCCTTAACGGGAGGGGGCCCCCACCCCTCCACTTT,CASSLNGRGPPPLHF
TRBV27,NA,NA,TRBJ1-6,TGTGCCACTGCTCAGACAGATAATTCACCCCTCCACTTT,CATAQTDNSPLHF
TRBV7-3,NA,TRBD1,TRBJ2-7,TGTGCCAGCAGCTTGGACAGGGAGAACGAGCAGTACTTC,CASSLDRENEQYF
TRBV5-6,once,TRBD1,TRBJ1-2,TGTGCCAGCAGAGGACAGGGGCCTAACTATGGCTACACCTTC,CASRGQGPNYGYTF
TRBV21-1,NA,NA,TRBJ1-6,TGTGCCAGCAGCATAACTCCGGGACAGGGAGATTCACCCCTCCACTTT,CASSITPGQGDSPLHF
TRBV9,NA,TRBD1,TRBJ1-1,TGTGCCAGCAGCCCCGGACAGGGGAACACTGAAGCTTTCTTT,CASSPGQGNTEAFF
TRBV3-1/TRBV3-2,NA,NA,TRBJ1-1,TGTGCCAGCAGCCAATCGGTGAACACTGAAGCTTTCTTT,CASSQSVNTEAFF
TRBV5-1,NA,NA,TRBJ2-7,TGCGCCAGCAGCTTGCGTACAGACGACGAGCAGTACTTC,CASSLRTDDEQYF
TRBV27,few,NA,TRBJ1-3,TGTGCCAGCAGCCGGGGGGGGACTGGAAACACCATATATTTT,CASSRGGTGNTIYF
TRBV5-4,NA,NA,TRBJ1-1,TGTGCCAGCAGCTTGGCCGCCGGGAACACTGAAGCTTTCTTT,CASSLAAGNTEAFF
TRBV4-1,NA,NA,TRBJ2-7,TGCGCCAGCAGCCCCTGGGGCTCGGGCGAGCAGTACTTC,CASSPWGSGEQYF
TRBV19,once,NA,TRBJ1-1,TGTGCCAGTAGTATCTCTAGCAACACTGAAGCTTTCTTT,CASSISSNTEAFF
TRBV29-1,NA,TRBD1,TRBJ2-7,TGCAGCGTTGAAGATTCCACAGGGGAATCCTACGAGCAGTACTTC,CSVEDSTGESYEQYF
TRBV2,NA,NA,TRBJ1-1,TGTGCCACAACCCCCGGGGAGAACACTGAAGCTTTCTTT,CATTPGENTEAFF
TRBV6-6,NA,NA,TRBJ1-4,TGTGCCAGCTCCGACGGGGGGCAGGGTAATGAAAAACTGTTTTTT,CASSDGGQGNEKLFF
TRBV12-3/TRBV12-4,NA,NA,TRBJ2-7,TGTGCCAGCAGTTTGAGCGGCGGGGCGGAGCAGTACTTC,CASSLSGGAEQYF
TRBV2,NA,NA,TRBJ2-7,TGTGCCAGCACCGAGGGGGGGTACGAGCAGTACTTC,CASTEGGYEQYF
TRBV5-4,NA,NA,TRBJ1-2,TGTGCCAGCAGCGCCACGGGTGGCTACACCTTC,CASSATGGYTF
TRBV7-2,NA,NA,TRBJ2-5,TGTGCCAGCAGCTTGGGGGGGCGAGAGACCCAGTACTTC,CASSLGGRETQYF
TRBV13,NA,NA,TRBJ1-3,TGTGCCAGCAGCTCGGGGAGGGACACCATATATTTT,CASSSGRDTIYF
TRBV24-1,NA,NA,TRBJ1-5,TGTGCCACCAGAGGGACAACAATCAGCCCCCAGCATTTT,CATRGTTISPQHF
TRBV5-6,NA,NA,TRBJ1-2,TGTGCCAGCAGCTTTAATGATGGCTACACCTTC,CASSFNDGYTF
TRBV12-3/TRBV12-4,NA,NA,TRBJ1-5,TGTGCCAGCAGCTTAGGGGGAGGTCAGCCCCAGCATTTT,CASSLGGGQPQHF
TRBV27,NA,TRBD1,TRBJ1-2,TGTGCCAGCAGTTTACTGGGACAGGGCGGCGGCTACACCTTC,CASSLLGQGGGYTF
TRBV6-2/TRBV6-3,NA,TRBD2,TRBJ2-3,TGTGCCAGCAGTTACGGGACTAGCGGACGCACAGATACGCAGTATTTT,CASSYGTSGRTDTQYF
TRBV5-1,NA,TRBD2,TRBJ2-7,TGCGCCAGCAGCTTGATGGGACTAGGGACCTACGAGCAGTACTTC,CASSLMGLGTYEQYF
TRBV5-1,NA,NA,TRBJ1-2,TGCGCCAGCAGCTTGGGTACAGGGTTCAGCTATGGCTACACCTTC,CASSLGTGFSYGYTF
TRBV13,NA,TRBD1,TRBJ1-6,TGTGCCAGCAGCCTCGGGACAGGGAGTACACCCCTCCACTTT,CASSLGTGSTPLHF
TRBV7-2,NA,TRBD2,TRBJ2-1,TGTGCCAGCAGCTTAGGGGGACTAGCGGATTACAATGAGCAGTTCTTC,CASSLGGLADYNEQFF
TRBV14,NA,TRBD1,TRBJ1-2,TGTGCCAGCAGTCAGGGACAGGGGTATGGCTACACCTTC,CASSQGQGYGYTF
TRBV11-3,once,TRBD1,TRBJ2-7,TGTGCCAGCAGCTTTCGCCCGGGACAGTCCTACGAGCAGTACTTC,CASSFRPGQSYEQYF
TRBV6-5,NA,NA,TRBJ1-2,TGTGCCAGCAGTTACTCGAAGTCGTACTTGGGCTACACCTTC,CASSYSKSYLGYTF
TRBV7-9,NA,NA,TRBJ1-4,TGTGCCAGCAGCTTAGCTCCAGGGCGGGAAAAACTGTTTTTT,CASSLAPGREKLFF
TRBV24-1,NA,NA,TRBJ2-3,TGTGCCACCAGTGATCCACCAGGGTATACGCAGTATTTT,CATSDPPGYTQYF